The 29 T cell receptor beta chains below come from one sample, sequenced in a study of T cell repertoires in cytomegalovirus infection. TCRdb ran MiXCR on the reads and lists one entry per CDR3 protein. The sample has 680,000 or so distinct CDR3 sequences; around 30% are singletons. For these TCRs, the target antigens are not known. Sequenced material: cultured PBMCs, taken from culture after CMV antigen stimulation. The receptors were sampled from a human donor in good health (CMV status not recorded). Some clones in this sample may be carry-over from other donors' samples.

The chain combines TRBV20-1 with TRBJ1-6; no definite D call. Trimming took off 5 bases at V and 3 bases at J, with 14 bases between the two ends. Germline V gives CDR1 DFQATT, CDR2 SNEGSKA (reference sequence). CDR3 length: 15 residues. CDR3 in amino acids: CSALAGRDYNSPLHF. The CDR3 DNA follows: TGCAGTGCTCTCGCCGGGCGGGACTATAATTCACCCCTCCACTTT.

The rearrangement links TRBV2 to TRBJ1-5, with no clear D. The CDR3 loop spans 14 amino acids. The germline V gene encodes CDR1 SNHLY and CDR2 FYNNEI. With 4 bases removed from V and 0 bases from J, the gap between germline ends came to 7 bases. DNA for the CDR3: TGTGCCAGCAGTGCCTCAGGTAGCAATCAGCCCCAGCATTTT. Translated: CASSASGSNQPQHF.

This clonotype was counted a few times. The rearrangement joins TRBV20-1 to TRBJ1-5, with a possible D match to TRBD1 (6 bases). This CDR3 has 15 amino acids. Trimming took off 0 bases at V and 9 bases at J, with 18 bases between the two ends. Germline V gene lookup returns CDR1 DFQATT and CDR2 SNEGSKA (reference sequence). The CDR3 nucleotides read TGCAGTGCTAGAGAGCTAGGGGGGGAGGCAAGGCCCCAGCATTTT. Translating gives CSARELGGEARPQHF.

The rearrangement links TRBV5-1 to TRBJ2-3; 12 positions match TRBD1. This CDR3 spans 16 amino acids. Germline V gene sequence: CDR1 SGHRS, CDR2 YFSETQ. V gave up 0 bases and J gave up 4 bases; unmatched junction bases: 3. DNA for the CDR3: TGCGCCAGCAGCTTGGTGGGGACAGGGGGCGCAGATACGCAGTATTTT. Its translation: CASSLVGTGGADTQYF.

The V gene is TRBV19, the J gene TRBJ2-5; 11 bases line up with TRBD2. The CDR3 has 16 residues. V shed 5 bases and J 2 bases; nucleotides not matched to a gene: 7. Germline values: CDR1 LNHDA, CDR2 SQIVND (reference sequence). The CDR3 loop is CASSGSSGGKQETQYF. As DNA, the CDR3 is TGTGCCAGTAGTGGCTCTAGCGGGGGGAAACAAGAGACCCAGTACTTC.

This clonotype came up a few times. The genes are TRBV23-1 and TRBJ1-2; D call uncertain. TRBV23-1 is labeled an ORF, and its function is uncertain. This CDR3 is built from 14 residues. Deletions cut 8 bases from V and 5 bases from J, with 18 bases between. CDR3 nucleotides: TGCGCCAGCCCCCCCGTCGTGGGGAGTTATGGCTACACCTTC. This encodes CASPPVVGSYGYTF.

As to this clonotype: This CDR3 fails to terminate in the conserved phenylalanine or tryptophan, so it likely reflects a read error. The chain carries TRBV19 and TRBJ1-3, with D uncertain. There are 13 residues in the CDR3. V lost 6 bases, J lost 0 bases, and 6 bases lay in between. Looked up from germline, CDR1 is LNHDA and CDR2 is SQIVND (reference sequence). CDR3 bases: TGTGCCAGTAGACTCAGCTCTGGAAACACCATATATTCT. This gives the protein CASRLSSGNTIYS.

The table lists this clonotype with a few counts. V gene TRBV7-2 combines with J gene TRBJ2-5, with 10 bases matching TRBD2. The V and J ends lost 4 bases and 3 bases, in that order; junction bases with no gene match: 5. CDR1 SGHTA and CDR2 FQGNSA come from the germline V gene. CDR3 length equals 15 residues. The CDR3 region is CASSWRAGGEETQYF. CDR3 nucleotides: TGTGCCAGCAGCTGGAGAGCGGGGGGGGAAGAGACCCAGTACTTC.

This clonotype has a handful of counts. As DNA, the CDR3 is TGTGCCAGCATTATTATGGGGAACACTGAAGCTTTCTTT. Protein: CASIIMGNTEAFF. The gene calls are TRBV28 and TRBJ1-1; D gene ambiguous. Germline V gives CDR1 MDHEN, CDR2 SYDVKM. The CDR3 runs 13 residues. The V gene lost 7 bases and the J gene lost 1 base, with 10 bases spanning the gap.

This clonotype was detected only a few times. This sequence joins TRBV7-2 and TRBJ2-2; 11 nucleotides align to TRBD2. The CDR3 is 18 amino acids. Germline-derived CDR1 and CDR2 are SGHTA and FQGNSA. Trimming removed 2 bases from V and 6 bases from J; junction bases left unmatched: 11. The DNA of the CDR3 is TGTGCCAGCAGCTTACTAGCGGGGGGCCCAGGGGAGGCCGGGGAGCTGTTTTTT. Its protein is CASSLLAGGPGEAGELFF.

The chain carries TRBV30 and TRBJ1-1; 7 nucleotides align to TRBD1. V shed 3 bases and J 4 bases; nucleotides not matched to a gene: 2. The CDR3 sequence is 12 residues long. CDR1 GTSNPN and CDR2 SVGIG come from the germline V gene (reference sequence). In DNA, the CDR3 is TGTGCCTGGAGCGCAGGGGGCACTGAAGCTTTCTTT. It is translated as CAWSAGGTEAFF.

This clonotype was recorded many times. V and J are TRBV7-9 and TRBJ2-7, with 9 bases fitting TRBD2. The CDR3 is 14 residues long. Germline V gene data show CDR1 as SEHNR and CDR2 as FQNEAQ (reference sequence). The J segment lost 5 bases and the V segment lost 4 bases, leaving 6 bases of the junction unmatched. CDR3 residues: CASSSGTSMDEQYF. In DNA form, the CDR3 reads TGTGCCAGCAGCTCCGGGACTAGCATGGACGAGCAGTACTTC.

The chain is built from TRBV20-1 and TRBJ1-1, with D perhaps matching TRBD1 (5 bases). Deletions cut 1 base from V and 2 bases from J, with 11 bases between. The germline V gene encodes CDR1 DFQATT and CDR2 SNEGSKA (reference sequence). The CDR3 is made up of 14 amino acids. This CDR3 reads CSARGNGGNTEAFF. In DNA, the CDR3 is TGCAGTGCTAGAGGTAACGGGGGAAACACTGAAGCTTTCTTT.

This clonotype was observed once. V and J are TRBV7-8 and TRBJ1-6; unclear D gene. Germline V gene lookup returns CDR1 SGHVS and CDR2 FQNEAQ. V was trimmed by 5 bases and J by 7 bases, leaving 12 bases between them. The length of the CDR3 is 14 residues. CDR3: CASSQRVVNSPLHF. In DNA, the CDR3 is TGTGCCAGCAGCCAAAGGGTTGTGAATTCACCCCTCCACTTT. The complete variable domain, with remaining parts taken from reference TRBV7-8 and TRBJ1-6, reads GAGVSQSPRYKVAKRGQDVALRCDPISGHVSLFWYQQALGQGPEFLTYFQNEAQLDKSGLPSDRFFAERPEGSVSTLKIQRTQQEDSAVYLCASSQRVVNSPLHFGNGTRLTVT.

The chain combines TRBV2 with TRBJ1-4; D not resolved. CDR1 and CDR2 (germline): SNHLY, FYNNEI. Trimming shortened V by 4 bases and J by 7 bases, and 4 bases separated the two germline ends. CDR3 size: 11 residues. In nucleotides, the CDR3 is TGTGCCAGCAGTGCGGTTGAAAAACTGTTTTTT. As protein: CASSAVEKLFF. The full variable domain, its missing parts supplied by reference TRBV2 and TRBJ1-4, is EPEVTQTPSHQVTQMGQEVILRCVPISNHLYFYWYRQILGQKVEFLVSFYNNEISEKSEIFDDQFSVERPDGSNFTLKIRSTKLEDSAMYFCASSAVEKLFFGSGTQLSVL.

This clonotype appeared a few times. The chain joins TRBV12-3 or TRBV12-4 to TRBJ2-7, with 8 nucleotides matching TRBD2. V shed 6 bases, J shed 3 bases, and the junction held 7 bases outside the gene matches. This CDR3 comprises 14 residues. The CDR3 here is CASSWLGLGYEQYF. The CDR3 DNA sequence: TGTGCCAGCAGCTGGCTGGGACTAGGCTACGAGCAGTACTTC.

Only a few counts were recorded for this clonotype. The chain is built from TRBV5-4 and TRBJ2-7; 7 bases are shared with TRBD1. The V segment lost 4 bases and the J segment 6 bases; nucleotides outside the gene matches: 10. CDR1 SGHNT and CDR2 YYREEE come from the germline V gene (reference sequence). The CDR3 runs to 14 residues. CDR3 sequence: CASSNRQGLLEQYF. In nucleotides, the CDR3 is TGTGCCAGCAGCAACAGACAGGGTCTCCTCGAGCAGTACTTC.

This clonotype has a handful of counts. The V and J genes are TRBV6-2 or TRBV6-3 and TRBJ2-5; a weak D match, TRBD1 (6 bases). Trimming cost V 6 bases and J 1 base, with 12 bases left between them. Germline-derived CDR1 and CDR2 are MNHEY and SVGEGT. The CDR3 is 14 residues long. CDR3 sequence (DNA): TGTGCCAGCAGGAAGGGACAATTCCAAGAGACCCAGTACTTC. This translates into CASRKGQFQETQYF.

The table lists this clonotype with a few counts. The V call is TRBV2, the J call TRBJ2-7, with D perhaps matching TRBD1 (5 bases). The CDR3 spans 12 residues. V was pared by 8 bases and J by 2 bases, with 10 bases between. Germline lookup yields CDR1 SNHLY and CDR2 FYNNEI. As DNA, the CDR3 is TGTGCCAGCCAGACAGACACCTACGAGCAGTACTTC. Translated: CASQTDTYEQYF.

The rearrangement uses TRBV5-6 and TRBJ2-5, with D tentatively TRBD2 (6 bases). Germline CDR1 SGHDT, CDR2 YYEEEE. The CDR3 has 14 residues. The germline V and J ends were trimmed by 2 bases and 5 bases, with 13 bases remaining between them. For the CDR3, the DNA is TGTGCCAGCAGCTTTTTGTGGGAGGTGGAGACCCAGTACTTC. It is translated as CASSFLWEVETQYF.

This clonotype was picked up one time. The chain recombines TRBV20-1 with TRBJ2-3; no definite D call. The CDR3 totals 13 residues. Germline CDR1 DFQATT, CDR2 SNEGSKA (reference sequence). Trimming removed 5 bases from V and 0 bases from J, with 9 bases in between. CDR3 sequence (DNA): TGCAGTGCTCGGTTTCGGAGCACAGATACGCAGTATTTT. Encoded protein: CSARFRSTDTQYF.

On this clonotype: A much larger clone lies one base from this, so it may be a read error. CDR3 loop: CASSRDRGRQPQHF. Here the CDR3 DNA reads TGTGCCAGCAGCAGAGACAGGGGTAGGCAGCCCCAGCATTTT. The chain recombines TRBV7-2 with TRBJ1-5; 8 bases align to TRBD1. The CDR3 spans 14 residues. The V and J ends lost 5 bases and 7 bases, in that order; junction bases with no gene match: 7. Germline V gene data show CDR1 as SGHTA and CDR2 as FQGNSA.

V and J are TRBV19 and TRBJ1-1, with no clear D. V lost 3 bases and J lost 11, with 13 bases in between. The CDR3 is made up of 12 amino acids. In germline, CDR1 is LNHDA, CDR2 SQIVND (reference sequence). CDR3 region: CASSILLGSAFF. CDR3 in DNA: TGTGCCAGTAGTATTTTATTAGGGAGCGCTTTCTTT.

The CDR3 DNA sequence: TGTGCCAGCAGTGAAGCGCTGGGGGAAACTGAAGCTTTCTTT. Its protein product is CASSEALGETEAFF. The chain recombines TRBV6-1 with TRBJ1-1; D might be TRBD1 (5 bases). The V gene's germline CDR1 is MNHNS and CDR2 SASEGT. V lost 0 bases to trimming and J lost 5 bases, with 10 bases between them. The CDR3 is 14 amino acids.

This clonotype was picked up a small number of times. This chain links TRBV6-6 with TRBJ2-1; TRBD1 is a possible D gene (6 bases). The CDR3 runs 13 residues. Germline CDR1 reads MNHNY; CDR2 reads SVGAGI (reference sequence). V was cut by 7 bases and J by 9 bases, with 16 bases left in between. CDR3 sequence reads: CASTDTGLGEQFF. Written as DNA, the CDR3 is TGTGCCAGCACCGACACAGGGCTAGGTGAGCAGTTCTTC.

This sequence joins TRBV4-3 and TRBJ1-6; D gene ambiguous. CDR3 size: 16 residues. V was cut by 1 base and J by 13 bases, with 20 bases left in between. Germline CDR1 is LGHNA and CDR2 is YSLEER. CDR3 nucleotides: TGCGCCAGCAGCCAAGTTGGTTCAACAGTGAGTGCCCCCCTCCACTTT. This translates into CASSQVGSTVSAPLHF.

This clonotype has just a few counts. The chain uses TRBV10-3 and TRBJ2-1, with D hard to call. The CDR3 runs to 16 residues. V was trimmed by 4 bases and J by 0 bases, leaving 13 bases between them. Germline CDR1 reads ENHRY; CDR2 reads SYGVKD. CDR3: CAISARLSSSYNEQFF. CDR3 coding DNA: TGTGCCATCAGTGCCCGACTCTCGAGCTCCTACAATGAGCAGTTCTTC.

The chain couples TRBV12-3 or TRBV12-4 to TRBJ1-5; tentatively, D is TRBD1 (5 bases). With 3 bases removed from V and 5 bases from J, the gap between germline ends came to 11 bases. The length of the CDR3 is 14 residues. The CDR3 reads CASSFGAVYQPQHF. The DNA for the CDR3 is TGTGCCAGCAGTTTTGGGGCAGTGTATCAGCCCCAGCATTTT.

The chain uses TRBV6-2 or TRBV6-3 and TRBJ1-5; possible D gene TRBD1, 5 bases. Per germline, CDR1 MNHEY and CDR2 SVGEGT. This CDR3 region has 14 residues. The V and J ends lost 7 bases and 8 bases respectively, with 18 bases between them. CDR3 amino acids: CASNTLGGIKPQHF. In DNA form, the CDR3 reads TGTGCCAGCAATACCCTCGGGGGAATTAAGCCCCAGCATTTT.